These 17 T cell receptor beta chains came from one sample sequenced in a study of blood T cell repertoires in COVID-19. Measured with immunoSEQ multiplex PCR; TCRdb has only the in-frame clones, and not every one. The sample holds 45,000 to 55,000 clones, over 75% seen once. The specimen was peripheral blood. The receptors were gathered from a man in his fifties with active COVID-19.

This chain links TRBV25-1 with TRBJ2-7; 8 bases are a match to TRBD1. With 8 bases clipped from V and 0 bases from J, the junction kept 9 bases outside the gene matches. The germline V gene has CDR1 MGHDK and CDR2 SYGVNS. The CDR3 totals 15 residues. CDR3 DNA sequence: TGTGCCAGCCGACTTGACAGGGGCCTCTCCTACGAGCAGTACTTC. This translates into CASRLDRGLSYEQYF.

The chain joins TRBV14 to TRBJ2-1, with D uncertain. This CDR3 is 13 amino acids long. Germline CDR1 SGHDN, CDR2 FVKESK. V was pared by 0 bases and J by 3 bases, with 3 bases between. The CDR3 is CASSQDSYNEQFF. The CDR3, as DNA: TGTGCCAGCAGCCAAGACAGCTACAATGAGCAGTTCTTC.

V is TRBV11-3 and J is TRBJ2-4; 8 nucleotides align to TRBD1. Germline V gene sequence: CDR1 SGHNT, CDR2 YENEEA. V was clipped by 5 bases and J by 3 bases; unmatched bases: 9. CDR3 length: 16 amino acids. CDR3 coding DNA: TGTGCCAGCAGCGGACCAGACAGGGGTGGCAAAAACATTCAGTACTTC. The encoded protein is CASSGPDRGGKNIQYF.

The chain links TRBV14 to TRBJ2-3; D is undetermined. From germline, CDR1 is SGHDN and CDR2 FVKESK. V lost 4 bases, J lost 2 bases, and 13 bases lay in between. CDR3 size: 15 residues. The CDR3 is CASSPNTGLTDTQYF. The CDR3, as DNA: TGTGCCAGCAGCCCTAATACGGGTCTCACAGATACGCAGTATTTT.

The chain joins TRBV5-1 to TRBJ1-1, with a weak D call TRBD1 (5 bases). V lost 0 bases, J lost 0 bases, and 12 bases lay in between. The CDR3 has 16 residues. CDR1 and CDR2 from the germline V gene are SGHRS and YFSETQ. In DNA form, the CDR3 reads TGCGCCAGCAGCTTGGGGTTAGGACAAATGAACACTGAAGCTTTCTTT. Translating gives CASSLGLGQMNTEAFF.

V and J are TRBV4-3 and TRBJ1-4, with TRBD1 identical over 7 bases. V was clipped by 4 bases and J by 6 bases; unmatched bases: 5. The CDR3 sequence is 14 residues long. Germline loops: CDR1 LGHNA, CDR2 YSLEER. CDR3 coding DNA: TGCGCCAGCAGCCTTCCGGGACAGTATGAAAAACTGTTTTTT. Encoded protein: CASSLPGQYEKLFF.

The chain is built from TRBV7-9 and TRBJ2-5; TRBD1 matches 8 bases. Per the germline V gene, CDR1 is SEHNR and CDR2 is FQNEAQ (reference sequence). The CDR3 is made up of 13 amino acids. Trimming at V came to 10 bases and at J to 1 base, leaving 5 bases not matched to a gene. The CDR3 loop is CATTGAVQETQYF. CDR3 DNA: TGTGCCACGACAGGGGCCGTCCAAGAGACCCAGTACTTC.

The J gene is TRBJ2-1, the V gene TRBV3-1 (or the pseudogene TRBV3-2); 8 bases align to TRBD2. CDR3 length: 16 residues. Germline loops: CDR1 LGHDT, CDR2 YNNKEL (reference sequence). Trimming cost V 6 bases and J 7 bases; bases outside gene matches: 14. CDR3 region: CASSSKSGRVGNEQFF. CDR3 sequence (DNA): TGTGCCAGCAGTTCAAAGTCCGGGAGGGTAGGGAATGAGCAGTTCTTC.

This chain joins TRBV7-8 and TRBJ2-4, with a weak D call TRBD2 (7 bases). Germline loops: CDR1 SGHVS, CDR2 FQNEAQ. Trimming removed 3 bases at V and 9 bases at J, with 12 bases between. CDR3 length equals 13 residues. This chain's CDR3 is CASSLRGQGIQYF. As DNA, the CDR3 is TGTGCCAGCAGCTTGCGGGGGCAGGGCATTCAGTACTTC.

The rearrangement links TRBV7-3 to TRBJ2-2; 8 nucleotides line up with TRBD1. From germline, CDR1 is SGHTA and CDR2 FQGTGA. V lost 5 bases to trimming and J lost 0 bases; unmatched junction nucleotides: 5. The CDR3 runs to 16 residues. CDR3 coding DNA: TGTGCCAGCAGCCCTTCGACAGGGGCGAACACCGGGGAGCTGTTTTTT. Translating it yields CASSPSTGANTGELFF.

This clone has only one observation. V gene TRBV20-1 combines with J gene TRBJ2-5, with D possibly TRBD1 on 5 matching bases. The CDR3 has 12 residues. V was pared by 3 bases and J by 5 bases, with 10 bases between. In germline, CDR1 is DFQATT, CDR2 SNEGSKA (reference sequence). CDR3 bases: TGCAGTGCTAGTTTGCAGGGCGAGACCCAGTACTTC. This encodes CSASLQGETQYF.

The rearrangement uses TRBV2 and TRBJ1-5, with D perhaps matching TRBD1 (6 bases). The germline V and J ends were trimmed by 4 bases and 1 base, with 11 bases remaining between them. The V gene's germline CDR1 is SNHLY and CDR2 FYNNEI. The CDR3 has 15 amino acids. CDR3 nucleotide sequence: TGTGCCAGCAGTGGGCAGGGACAAAGCAATCAGCCCCAGCATTTT. Its protein product is CASSGQGQSNQPQHF.

The genes are TRBV27 and TRBJ2-5; D is possibly TRBD1 (6 bases). V lost 1 base and J lost 4, with 10 bases in between. The germline V gene encodes CDR1 MNHEY and CDR2 SMNVEV (reference sequence). CDR3 length: 14 residues. CDR3 sequence: CASSLFSRGETQYF. Here the CDR3 DNA reads TGTGCCAGCAGTTTATTCAGCAGGGGAGAGACCCAGTACTTC.

The sample holds one count of this clone. The chain carries TRBV3-1 (or the pseudogene TRBV3-2) and TRBJ1-1, with D maybe TRBD1 (6 bases). The CDR3 is 14 amino acids. The germline CDR1 and CDR2 sequences are LGHDT and YNNKEL (reference sequence). V was shortened by 5 bases and J by 1 base, with 11 bases between the two germline ends. In DNA, the CDR3 is TGTGCCAGCAGCGGACTGACAGGGAACACTGAAGCTTTCTTT. Its translation: CASSGLTGNTEAFF.

This chain joins TRBV6-6 and TRBJ2-5; D ambiguous. Germline loops: CDR1 MNHNY, CDR2 SVGAGI (reference sequence). CDR3 length: 15 amino acids. With 0 bases removed from V and 1 base from J, the gap between germline ends came to 9 bases. CDR3 region: CASSYSIAPQETQYF. The CDR3 DNA follows: TGTGCCAGCAGTTACTCGATTGCGCCCCAAGAGACCCAGTACTTC.

The V and J genes are TRBV14 and TRBJ1-6; D unresolved. V was trimmed by 1 base and J by 3 bases, leaving 4 bases between them. Per the germline V gene, CDR1 is SGHDN and CDR2 is FVKESK. This CDR3 spans 14 amino acids. This CDR3 is CASSQAVYNSPLHF. The CDR3 region has the DNA TGTGCCAGCAGCCAAGCAGTCTATAATTCACCCCTCCACTTT.

The gene calls are TRBV28 and TRBJ2-2; tentatively, D is TRBD2 (6 bases). The CDR3 runs 15 residues. V lost 3 bases to trimming and J lost 3 bases, with 11 bases between them. Germline V lookup: CDR1 MDHEN, CDR2 SYDVKM. The CDR3 bases are TGTGCCAGCAGTTTTGCTAGCGCAGACACCGGGGAGCTGTTTTTT. Encoded protein: CASSFASADTGELFF.